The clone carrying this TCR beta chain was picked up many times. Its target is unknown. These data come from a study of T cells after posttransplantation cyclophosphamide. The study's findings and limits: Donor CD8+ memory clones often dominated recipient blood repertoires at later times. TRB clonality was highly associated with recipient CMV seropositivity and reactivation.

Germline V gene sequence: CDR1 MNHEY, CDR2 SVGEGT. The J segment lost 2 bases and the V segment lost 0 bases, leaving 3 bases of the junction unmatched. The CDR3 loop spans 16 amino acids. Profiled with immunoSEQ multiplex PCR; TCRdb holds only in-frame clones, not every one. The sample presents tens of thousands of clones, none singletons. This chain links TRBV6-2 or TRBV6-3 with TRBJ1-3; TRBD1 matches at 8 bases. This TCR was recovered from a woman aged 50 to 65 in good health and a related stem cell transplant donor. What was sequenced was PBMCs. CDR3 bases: TGTGCCAGCAGTTACTCCAGACAGGGGACTGGAAACACCATATATTTT. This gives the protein CASSYSRQGTGNTIYF.